One and the same sample provided the 24 T cell receptor beta chains below, sequenced in a study of glioma-infiltrating T cells listed by TCRdb under 2016. Instrument used: Illumina MiSeq. TCR alpha and beta CDR3 regions were amplified with the iRepertoire nested amplicon-rescue multiplex PCR (arm-PCR) platform from RNA. TCRdb reran the public reads through fastp at Q25 and MiXCR, keeping productive beta chains. Rows with a matching CDR3 protein are joined into one entry that keeps the most common DNA and genes. The sample table lists more than 110,000 distinct CDR3 sequences, approximately 39% of them with a count of one. The ten largest account for around 20% of the sample. The sample consisted of glioma tissue, nonneoplastic brain tissue, or PBMCs (not recorded which). The receptors stem from a human donor with low-grade glioma or glioblastoma, undergoing nonglioma brain surgery, or in good health (not recorded which).

This chain links TRBV5-4 with TRBJ2-7; 8 nucleotides align to TRBD1. Germline V gene lookup returns CDR1 SGHNT and CDR2 YYREEE (reference sequence). The V and J ends lost 3 bases and 4 bases, in that order; junction bases with no gene match: 0. This CDR3 comprises 12 residues. The CDR3 spells CASSWDRYEQYF. The CDR3 nucleotides read TGTGCCAGCAGCTGGGACAGGTACGAGCAGTACTTC.

The rearrangement links TRBV20-1 to TRBJ2-5, with TRBD2 identical over 11 bases. J gave up 4 bases and V 8 bases, and 9 bases lay outside the gene matches. Germline V gene sequence: CDR1 DFQATT, CDR2 SNEGSKA (reference sequence). This CDR3 spans 14 amino acids. The CDR3 DNA is TGCAGTACCCACTCGGGACTAGCGGCAGAGACCCAGTACTTC. Protein sequence: CSTHSGLAAETQYF.

This CDR3 is CASSLVGGYEQYF. Written as DNA, the CDR3 is TGCGCCAGCAGCTTGGTCGGTGGCTACGAGCAGTACTTC. The chain recombines TRBV5-1 with TRBJ2-7; D is ambiguous. V was cut by 0 bases and J by 3 bases, with 7 bases left in between. The CDR3 loop spans 13 amino acids. Germline V gene sequence: CDR1 SGHRS, CDR2 YFSETQ.

This clonotype was recorded only once. The rearrangement links TRBV6-2 or TRBV6-3 to TRBJ2-3; D might be TRBD1 or TRBD2, each matching 6 bases. The CDR3 has 13 amino acids. CDR1 MNHEY and CDR2 SVGEGT come from the germline V gene. V lost 6 bases, J lost 5 bases, and 12 bases lay in between. This CDR3 is CASRAGGIDTQYF. In DNA form, the CDR3 reads TGTGCCAGCAGGGCCGGGGGCATAGATACGCAGTATTTT.

This clonotype was detected a few times. The rearrangement joins TRBV20-1 to TRBJ2-1, with 8 bases fitting TRBD2. CDR1 and CDR2 from the germline V gene are DFQATT and SNEGSKA (reference sequence). V lost 3 bases and J lost 2; bases outside the gene matches: 6. The CDR3 totals 15 residues. The CDR3 nucleotides read TGCAGTGCTAGGGTAGCGGGAACCACCTACAATGAGCAGTTCTTC. The encoded protein is CSARVAGTTYNEQFF.

The rearrangement links TRBV28 to TRBJ2-7; D unresolved. V was cut by 7 bases and J by 4 bases, with 11 bases left in between. From germline, CDR1 is MDHEN and CDR2 SYDVKM. The CDR3 consists of 12 residues. This CDR3 reads CASTPGLYEQYF. The CDR3 DNA follows: TGTGCCAGCACCCCCGGGTTGTACGAGCAGTACTTC. The full variable domain, in which reference TRBV28 and TRBJ2-7 provide the parts outside the CDR3, is DVKVTQSSRYLVKRTGEKVFLECVQDMDHENMFWYRQDPGLGLRLIYFSYDVKMKEKGDIPEGYSVSREKKERFSLILESASTNQTSMYLCASTPGLYEQYFGPGTRLTVT.

This clonotype was seen repeatedly, ten times or more. The J gene is TRBJ2-3, the V gene TRBV7-8; D might be TRBD2 (6 bases). The CDR3 contains 17 residues. The germline gives CDR1 SGHVS, CDR2 FQNEAQ. V lost 1 base, J lost 2 bases, and 16 bases lay in between. The CDR3 loop reads CASSLESGSGLTDTQYF. CDR3 coding DNA: TGTGCCAGCAGCTTAGAGTCGGGTAGCGGACTCACAGATACGCAGTATTTT.

The chain links TRBV11-1 to TRBJ2-1, with D uncertain. V shed 5 bases and J shed 0 bases, with 11 bases lying between them. The CDR3 runs 15 residues. Germline-derived CDR1 and CDR2 are SGHAT and FQDESV (reference sequence). CDR3 region: CASSQTILSYNEQFF. The CDR3 DNA reads as TGTGCCAGCAGCCAAACTATACTCTCCTACAATGAGCAGTTCTTC.

This clonotype was seen a handful of times. This chain uses TRBV11-2 with TRBJ2-5; D unresolved. The CDR3 has 13 residues. Germline CDR1 is SGHAT and CDR2 is FQNNGV. V lost 5 bases and J 2 bases, leaving 9 bases between the germline ends. DNA for the CDR3: TGTGCCAGCAGCCCAAACTCTCAAGAGACCCAGTACTTC. Residues: CASSPNSQETQYF.

In this sample, this clonotype turned up a few times. This chain connects TRBV6-1 to TRBJ2-3; a weak D match, TRBD1 (5 bases). In germline, CDR1 is MNHNS, CDR2 SASEGT. V was clipped by 7 bases and J by 3 bases, with 14 bases between them. CDR3 length equals 14 residues. DNA for the CDR3: TGTGCCAGCAAAAGGTCGACAGCGACAGATACGCAGTATTTT. Its translation is CASKRSTATDTQYF.

Ten or more counts support this clonotype. The CDR3 sequence: CASSLSRVPEAFF. In DNA form, the CDR3 reads TGTGCCAGCAGTTTATCAAGAGTGCCTGAAGCTTTCTTT. The chain has TRBV27 and TRBJ1-1; D remains unclear. There are 13 residues in the CDR3. V lost 0 bases, J lost 6 bases, and 8 bases lay in between. CDR1 and CDR2 from the germline V gene are MNHEY and SMNVEV (reference sequence).

The CDR3 is CASSFSQGGYTF. CDR3 coding DNA: TGTGCCAGCAGTTTCAGTCAGGGAGGCTACACCTTC. The chain couples TRBV28 to TRBJ1-2; D perhaps matches TRBD1 (5 bases). CDR1 is MDHEN and CDR2 is SYDVKM in the germline V gene. V was clipped by 3 bases and J by 8 bases, with 10 bases between them. The CDR3 runs 12 residues.

This clonotype appeared a few times. The chain combines TRBV6-1 with TRBJ1-5, with D perhaps TRBD1 (5 bases). Trimming cost V 4 bases and J 3 bases, with 13 bases left between them. Germline CDR1 reads MNHNS; CDR2 reads SASEGT. The CDR3 contains 15 residues. CDR3 residues: CASSGPSRDNQPQHF. In nucleotides, the CDR3 is TGTGCCAGCAGTGGCCCTTCCAGGGACAATCAGCCCCAGCATTTT.

J is TRBJ2-3 and V is TRBV10-3; D ambiguous. CDR3 length equals 16 residues. The V gene lost 0 bases and the J gene lost 4 bases, with 14 bases spanning the gap. CDR1 is ENHRY, CDR2 SYGVKD, per germline. The CDR3 sequence: CAISESRGMGADTQYF. CDR3 nucleotides: TGTGCCATCAGTGAGTCGCGCGGAATGGGCGCAGATACGCAGTATTTT.

The gene calls are TRBV20-1 and TRBJ2-1; 9 bases fit TRBD2. J was trimmed by 10 bases and V by 5 bases; bases with no gene match: 3. There are 11 residues in the CDR3. Germline CDR1 reads DFQATT; CDR2 reads SNEGSKA (reference sequence). Here the CDR3 DNA reads TGCAGTGCTCCGACTAGCGGAGAGCAGTTCTTC. Translation gives CSAPTSGEQFF.

The chain is built from TRBV4-1 and TRBJ2-3; D unresolved. CDR1 is MGHRA and CDR2 is YSYEKL in the germline V gene. The CDR3 loop spans 15 amino acids. Trimming left V 1 base short and J 2 bases short, with 10 bases between. The DNA for the CDR3 is TGCGCCAGCAGCCAAGCACCGCGCGCCACAGATACGCAGTATTTT. Its protein is CASSQAPRATDTQYF.

The V and J genes are TRBV20-1 and TRBJ1-2; D call uncertain. Trimming cost V 5 bases and J 0 bases, with 10 bases left between them. Germline values: CDR1 DFQATT, CDR2 SNEGSKA (reference sequence). This CDR3 is 13 amino acids long. CDR3 residues: CSAEGSANYGYTF. CDR3 nucleotide sequence: TGCAGTGCTGAGGGATCGGCTAACTATGGCTACACCTTC.

The chain is built from TRBV9 and TRBJ1-3, with D unclear. The V end was cut by 4 bases, the J end by 7 bases, with 15 bases between. This CDR3 spans 14 amino acids. Germline V gene data show CDR1 as SGDLS and CDR2 as YYNGEE. This chain's CDR3 is CASSPSDLGNTIYF. CDR3 sequence (DNA): TGTGCCAGCAGCCCCTCTGACCTCGGGAACACCATATATTTT.

About this clonotype: This clone may be a read error of a much larger clone one base away. The rearrangement links TRBV28 to TRBJ1-5; 7 nucleotides line up with TRBD1. The V and J ends lost 8 bases and 7 bases, in that order; junction bases with no gene match: 5. The V gene's germline CDR1 is MDHEN and CDR2 SYDVKM. The CDR3 consists of 12 residues. The CDR3 here is CASFTGEQPQHF. CDR3 DNA: TGTGCCAGCTTCACAGGGGAACAGCCCCAGCATTTT.

The chain links TRBV7-9 to TRBJ2-3; D unclear. Germline CDR1 and CDR2: SEHNR and FQNEAQ (reference sequence). The CDR3 spans 12 residues. V was shortened by 5 bases and J by 2 bases, with 5 bases between the two germline ends. DNA of the CDR3: TGTGCCAGCAGCACCCTCACAGATACGCAGTATTTT. It translates to CASSTLTDTQYF.

The table lists this clonotype with a few counts. This chain joins TRBV11-3 and TRBJ2-2; D call uncertain. The V gene lost 1 base and the J gene lost 5 bases, with 5 bases spanning the gap. This CDR3 has 13 residues. Germline V gene sequence: CDR1 SGHNT, CDR2 YENEEA. The CDR3 DNA sequence: TGTGCCAGCAGCTTAGTCGTTACCGGGGAGCTGTTTTTT. This gives the protein CASSLVVTGELFF.

DNA for the CDR3: TGCAGTGCTAGGGGCCCTAGCGGGAGGGACACCGGGGAGCTGTTTTTT. Amino acid sequence: CSARGPSGRDTGELFF. The V call is TRBV20-1, the J call TRBJ2-2; 12 nucleotides line up with TRBD2. In germline, CDR1 is DFQATT, CDR2 SNEGSKA (reference sequence). Unmatched junction bases numbered 5, after V lost 3 bases and J lost 3 bases. The CDR3 contains 16 residues.

For this clonotype: The junction does not match germline at one end; this may be a read error. The chain uses TRBV6-5 and TRBJ2-1; no clear D. CDR1 is MNHEY and CDR2 is SVGAGI in the germline V gene. The CDR3 spans 11 residues. CDR3 nucleotide sequence: TGTGCCAGCAGTTACACGGGCGAGCGGTTCTTC. It yields the protein CASSYTGERFF.

This clonotype is a singleton in its sample. The chain uses TRBV6-1 and TRBJ1-4, with 7 positions matching TRBD1. V was pared by 7 bases and J by 4 bases, with 6 bases of the junction left unmatched. The CDR3 has 14 amino acids. Looked up from germline, CDR1 is MNHNS and CDR2 is SASEGT. CDR3: CASIPGQFNEKLFF. The CDR3 region has the DNA TGTGCCAGCATACCGGGACAGTTTAATGAAAAACTGTTTTTT.